Listed below are T cell receptor beta chains from one sample, sequenced in a study of blood T cells in healthy people across ages. TCRdb passed the 5' RACE reads through MiXCR, listing each CDR3 protein once. The profile shows roughly 800,000 distinct CDR3 sequences, around a quarter of them singletons. The data were also submitted as part of a second study, on T cells of mothers and their children.

Sequences were obtained from blood. Receptors were obtained from a boy aged 5-17 years in good health. CDR3s include the opening cysteine and the closing phenylalanine or tryptophan. The order of the fields is J gene, D gene, clone size, V gene, CDR3 DNA, CDR3 protein. D genes are given only for firm matches. Part of the rows lack a size; the others show once, few, many or a class for expanded clones.

J: TRBJ2-5
D: .
size: .
V: TRBV12-3/TRBV12-4
DNA: TGTGCCAGCAGTACAGGGAGCGAGACCCAGTACTTC
CDR3: CASSTGSETQYF

J: TRBJ2-1
D: TRBD2
size: .
V: TRBV5-1
DNA: TGCGCCAGCAGCCTCCTGGGACTAGCGTGGAATGAGCAGTTCTTC
CDR3: CASSLLGLAWNEQFF

J: TRBJ2-5
D: .
size: few
V: TRBV5-1
DNA: TGCGCCAGCAGCGCCTCGATAAACCAAGAGACCCAGTACTTC
CDR3: CASSASINQETQYF

J: TRBJ2-3
D: TRBD2
size: few
V: TRBV5-1
DNA: TGCGCCAGCAGCGGGAGACTAGCGGGAGTTGGGCCAGATACGCAGTATTTT
CDR3: CASSGRLAGVGPDTQYF

J: TRBJ2-7
D: .
size: few
V: TRBV2
DNA: TGTGCCAGCAGGGACAGCGAGCAGTACTTC
CDR3: CASRDSEQYF

J: TRBJ2-2
D: .
size: .
V: TRBV7-2
DNA: TGTGCCAGCACCCTTTACCCGGACACCGGGGAGCTGTTTTTT
CDR3: CASTLYPDTGELFF

J: TRBJ2-6
D: .
size: .
V: TRBV11-1
DNA: TGTGCCAGCAGCCTAACTACCGACTTCTCTGGGGCCAACGTCCTGACTTTC
CDR3: CASSLTTDFSGANVLTF

J: TRBJ1-2
D: .
size: .
V: TRBV7-2
DNA: TGTGCCAGCAGCACCACCGGGACGGTCTATGGCTACACCTTC
CDR3: CASSTTGTVYGYTF

J: TRBJ2-5
D: .
size: few
V: TRBV29-1
DNA: TGCAGCGTTGACCTTTCTTCCAGGGTGGGAGAGACCCAGTACTTC
CDR3: CSVDLSSRVGETQYF

J: TRBJ1-4
D: .
size: few
V: TRBV20-1
DNA: TGCAGTGCTAGGCCCTCGGGTGAAAAACTGTTTTTT
CDR3: CSARPSGEKLFF

J: TRBJ2-5
D: TRBD2
size: medium-sized
V: TRBV29-1
DNA: TGCAGCGTTCTAGCGGGGGGGGAGACCCAGTACTTC
CDR3: CSVLAGGETQYF

J: TRBJ2-1
D: .
size: .
V: TRBV27
DNA: TGTGCCAGCGCCCTCTATGTTGTAGCCGGCGGTGAGCAGTTCTTC
CDR3: CASALYVVAGGEQFF

J: TRBJ2-5
D: TRBD2
size: .
V: TRBV11-2
DNA: TGTGCCGGCAGCTTACTTAGCCTTGCGGGGGGAAGCGAGACCCAGTACTTC
CDR3: CAGSLLSLAGGSETQYF

J: TRBJ1-2
D: .
size: .
V: TRBV29-1
DNA: TGCAGCGTGTATGGTGAGGTCCTCAACTATGGCTACACCTTC
CDR3: CSVYGEVLNYGYTF

J: TRBJ2-4
D: .
size: few
V: TRBV2
DNA: TGTGCCAGCGGTTGGCCCAGGGAGATTCAGTACTTC
CDR3: CASGWPREIQYF

J: TRBJ2-5
D: .
size: few
V: TRBV20-1
DNA: TGCAGTGCTCGGGACCACCAAGAGACCCAGTACTTC
CDR3: CSARDHQETQYF

J: TRBJ2-2
D: TRBD2
size: .
V: TRBV29-1
DNA: TGCAGCGTTGGACTAGCGGACACCGGGGAGCTGTTTTTT
CDR3: CSVGLADTGELFF

J: TRBJ1-4
D: .
size: .
V: TRBV7-2
DNA: TGTGCCAGCAGCTTAACAGGGCCTACAACTAATGAAAAACTGTTTTTT
CDR3: CASSLTGPTTNEKLFF

J: TRBJ2-7
D: TRBD2
size: few
V: TRBV28
DNA: TGTGCCAGCAGTTTTGGACTAGCGGGAGCGTCCTACGAGCAGTACTTC
CDR3: CASSFGLAGASYEQYF

J: TRBJ1-1
D: TRBD1
size: few
V: TRBV2
DNA: TGTGCCAGCATCCCGGGACAGAATGAAGCTTTCTTT
CDR3: CASIPGQNEAFF

J: TRBJ2-3
D: .
size: .
V: TRBV20-1
DNA: TGCAGTGCTAGAGATGACCTAGCGAGCACAGATACGCAGTATTTT
CDR3: CSARDDLASTDTQYF

J: TRBJ2-7
D: TRBD1
size: few
V: TRBV7-9
DNA: TGTGCCAGCAGCTACCCCGGGACAGCACAGGAGCAGTACTTC
CDR3: CASSYPGTAQEQYF

J: TRBJ2-5
D: .
size: few
V: TRBV29-1
DNA: TGCAGCGTTGAAGTTTCAGGGGCCGGGGAGACCCAGTACTTC
CDR3: CSVEVSGAGETQYF

J: TRBJ2-5
D: TRBD2
size: .
V: TRBV20-1
DNA: TGCAGTGCTACCCAAGCGGGGGCCTACAATGAGCGGTTCTTC
CDR3: CSATQAGAYNERFF